The T cell receptor beta chain under discussion was sequenced for a study of regulatory and conventional T cells in RAG deficiency. Study-level results: Control T-cell subsets had markedly higher Shannon entropy and lower Simpson indices than RAG-deficient patients. Other subsets showed approximately 10-fold reductions, but Treg unique TCR beta sequences fell roughly 97-fold in these patients. Omenn patients showed >80% Treg-Tconv overlap and shorter CDR3 lengths.

Genomic DNA came from blood conventional CD4+ T cells gated CD25-low CD127-high. Measured with immunoSEQ multiplex PCR; TCRdb has only the in-frame clones, and not every one. The sample has 20,000 to 25,000 clones; roughly 96% are singletons. Turning to this clone: No antigen is known for it.

Germline values: CDR1 SGHRS, CDR2 YFSETQ. CDR3 size: 13 residues. Between the trimmed V and J ends, which lost 8 bases and 3 bases, there was a span of 14 bases. These data also featured in a second study, about regulatory T cells. As reported in that work: Primers: 52 TRBV forward and 13 TRBJ reverse. Regulatory T cells showed the strongest V-J pair restriction and V/J gene skewing among patient repertoires.

The sequenced sample was CD25- CD4+ T cells sorted from blood. The receptor's source is a human donor in good health. The chain links TRBV5-1 to TRBJ1-2, with D unresolved. The CDR3 nucleotides are TGCGCCAGGGCCCCGGGGTGGGACTATGGCTACACCTTC. This codes for CARAPGWDYGYTF.